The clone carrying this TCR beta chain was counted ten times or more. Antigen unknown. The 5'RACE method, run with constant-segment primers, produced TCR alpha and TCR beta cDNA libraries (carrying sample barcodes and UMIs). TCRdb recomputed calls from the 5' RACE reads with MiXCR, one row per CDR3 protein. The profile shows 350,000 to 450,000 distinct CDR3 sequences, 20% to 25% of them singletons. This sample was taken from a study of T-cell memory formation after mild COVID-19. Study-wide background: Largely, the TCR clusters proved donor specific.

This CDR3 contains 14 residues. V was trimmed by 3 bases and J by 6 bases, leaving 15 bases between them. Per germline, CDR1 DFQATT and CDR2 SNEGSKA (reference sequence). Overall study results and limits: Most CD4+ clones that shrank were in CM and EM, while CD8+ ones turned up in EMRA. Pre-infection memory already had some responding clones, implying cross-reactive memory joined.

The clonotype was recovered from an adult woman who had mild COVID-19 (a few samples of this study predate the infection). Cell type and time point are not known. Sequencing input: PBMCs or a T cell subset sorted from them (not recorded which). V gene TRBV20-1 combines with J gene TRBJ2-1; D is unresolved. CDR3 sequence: CSASVATRANEQFF. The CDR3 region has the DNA TGCAGTGCTAGCGTCGCGACACGTGCCAATGAGCAGTTCTTC.